This TCR beta chain was captured by sequencing in a study of blood T cell repertoires in COVID-19. Measured with immunoSEQ multiplex PCR; TCRdb has only the in-frame clones, and not every one. Of roughly 42,000 clones listed, about nine tenths are singletons. Per germline, CDR1 LNHDA and CDR2 SQIVND (reference sequence). The CDR3 runs 14 residues. Of note for this clone: A read error may account for a junction end that differs from germline.

The rearrangement joins TRBV19 to TRBJ2-1; TRBD2 aligns across 7 bases. The specimen sequenced was peripheral blood. The clonotype originates from a human donor in a cohort sampled during active COVID-19. CDR3 DNA: TGTGCCAGTAGCGCAGCGGGGTTGTACATTGAGCAGTTCTTC. Translating it yields CASSAAGLYIEQFF.